This note documents a single TCR beta chain sequence. Germline V gene data show CDR1 as LNHDA and CDR2 as SQIVND (reference sequence). With 3 bases removed from V and 10 bases from J, the gap between germline ends came to 19 bases. This CDR3 has 15 amino acids. Assay used: immunoSEQ multiplex PCR; TCRdb lists only in-frame clones, some missing. The sample holds fewer than 20,000 clones, about 88% seen once. The record originates from a study of control samples from healthy donors and cancer patients. This sequence was found in a man aged 55 to 70 with head and neck cancer. The chain is built from TRBV19 and TRBJ2-1; perhaps D is TRBD1 or TRBD2 (6 bases each). Sequences were obtained from PBMCs. The CDR3 reads CASSMGASVLSEQFF. The DNA of the CDR3 is TGTGCCAGTAGTATGGGGGCTAGCGTCCTATCGGAGCAGTTCTTC.